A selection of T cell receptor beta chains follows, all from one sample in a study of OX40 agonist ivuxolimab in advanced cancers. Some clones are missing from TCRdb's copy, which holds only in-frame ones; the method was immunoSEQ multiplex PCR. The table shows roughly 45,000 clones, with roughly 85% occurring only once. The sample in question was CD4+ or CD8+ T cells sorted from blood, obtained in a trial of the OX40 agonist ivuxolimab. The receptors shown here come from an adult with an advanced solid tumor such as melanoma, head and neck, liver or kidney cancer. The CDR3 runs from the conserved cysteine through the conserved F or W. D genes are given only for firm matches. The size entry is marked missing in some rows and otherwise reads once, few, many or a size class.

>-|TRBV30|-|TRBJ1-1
CAWRTQINPEAFF
TGTGCCTGGAGAACCCAGATCAACCCTGAAGCTTTCTTT
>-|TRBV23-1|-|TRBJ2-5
CASPDSQETQYF
TGCGCCAGCCCCGACAGCCAAGAGACCCAGTACTTC
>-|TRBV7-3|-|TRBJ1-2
CASSLSEDHYGYTF
TGTGCCAGCAGCTTAAGTGAGGACCACTATGGCTACACCTTC
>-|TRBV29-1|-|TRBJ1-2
CSARELYGYTF
TGCAGCGCCCGGGAACTCTATGGCTACACCTTC
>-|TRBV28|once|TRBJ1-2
CASSVGNNYGYTF
TGTGCCAGCAGTGTGGGGAACAACTATGGCTACACCTTC
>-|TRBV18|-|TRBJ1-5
CASSPARQGNQPQHF
TGTGCCAGCTCACCGGCAAGACAGGGCAATCAGCCCCAGCATTTT
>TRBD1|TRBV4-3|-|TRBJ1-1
CASSHTGDTEAFF
TGCGCCAGCAGCCACACAGGGGACACTGAAGCTTTCTTT
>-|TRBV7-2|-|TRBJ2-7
CASSLEAGNEQYF
TGTGCCAGCAGCTTAGAGGCAGGGAACGAGCAGTACTTC
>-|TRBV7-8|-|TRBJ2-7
CASSLLMGGDYEQYF
TGTGCCAGCAGCTTATTGATGGGCGGGGACTACGAGCAGTACTTC
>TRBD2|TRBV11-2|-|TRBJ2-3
CASSFSGSTDTQYF
TGTGCCAGCAGTTTTAGCGGGAGCACAGATACGCAGTATTTT
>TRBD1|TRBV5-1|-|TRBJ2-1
CASSLAGGQGYNEQFF
TGCGCCAGCAGCTTGGCCGGGGGACAGGGGTACAATGAGCAGTTCTTC
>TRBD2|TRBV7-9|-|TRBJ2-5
CASSFTSGGSGQYF
TGTGCCAGCAGCTTTACTAGCGGGGGCTCAGGCCAGTACTTC
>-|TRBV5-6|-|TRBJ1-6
CASSTRTGSYNSPLHF
TGTGCCAGCAGCACCCGGACGGGTTCCTATAATTCACCCCTCCACTTT
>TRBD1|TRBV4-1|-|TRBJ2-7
CASSQKWTGTVEQYF
TGCGCCAGCAGCCAGAAATGGACAGGGACGGTCGAGCAGTACTTC
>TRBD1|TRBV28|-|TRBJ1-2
CASSFEDRGAYGYTF
TGTGCCAGCAGTTTTGAGGACAGGGGTGCCTATGGCTACACCTTC
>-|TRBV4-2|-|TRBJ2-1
CASSQFGGVEQFF
TGTGCCAGCAGCCAGTTCGGGGGCGTTGAGCAGTTCTTC
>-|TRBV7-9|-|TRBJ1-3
CASSLDRVSSGNTIYF
TGTGCCAGCAGCTTAGACCGCGTCTCCTCTGGAAACACCATATATTTT
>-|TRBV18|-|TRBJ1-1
CASSLRLGFEAFF
TGTGCCAGCTCACTCCGTCTGGGATTTGAAGCTTTCTTT
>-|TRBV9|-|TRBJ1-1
CASSAPLGSEAFF
TGTGCCAGCAGCGCCCCGCTCGGGAGCGAAGCTTTCTTT
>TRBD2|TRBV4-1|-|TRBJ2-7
CASSQAVRTSGPYEQYF
TGCGCCAGCAGCCAAGCTGTCAGGACTAGCGGGCCCTACGAGCAGTACTTC
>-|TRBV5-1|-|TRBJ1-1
CASSLAPGFKKENTEAFF
TGCGCCAGCAGCTTGGCCCCAGGTTTTAAGAAGGAGAACACTGAAGCTTTCTTT
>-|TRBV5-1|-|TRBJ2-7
CASSANPTGSEQYF
TGCGCCAGCAGCGCCAATCCTACAGGAAGCGAGCAGTACTTC
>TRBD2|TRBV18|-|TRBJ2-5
CASSTRTSGRVQETQYF
TGTGCCAGCTCAACTCGGACTAGCGGGAGAGTTCAAGAGACCCAGTACTTC
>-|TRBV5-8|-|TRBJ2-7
CASSPWQGGRHEQYF
TGTGCCAGCAGCCCGTGGCAGGGAGGAAGGCACGAGCAGTACTTC
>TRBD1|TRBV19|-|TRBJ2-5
CASRAGGGGETQYF
TGTGCCAGTAGAGCAGGGGGCGGAGGAGAGACCCAGTACTTC
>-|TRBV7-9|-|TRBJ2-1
CASSLAGGNEQFF
TGTGCCAGCAGCTTAGCGGGGGGCAATGAGCAGTTCTTC
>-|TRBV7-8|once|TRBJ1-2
CASSYQPRDGYGYTF
TGTGCCAGCAGCTACCAACCAAGGGACGGCTATGGCTACACCTTC
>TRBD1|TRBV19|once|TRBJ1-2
CASSETGDYGYTF
TGTGCCAGTAGTGAGACAGGGGACTATGGCTACACCTTC
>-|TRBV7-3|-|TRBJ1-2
CASSLRGAGYGYTF
TGTGCCAGCAGCTTAAGGGGGGCCGGCTATGGCTACACCTTC
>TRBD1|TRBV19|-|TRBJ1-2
CASRPTGFKDGYTF
TGTGCCAGTAGACCGACAGGGTTTAAGGATGGCTACACCTTC
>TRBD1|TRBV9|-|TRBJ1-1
CASSVEGRQGSNTEAFF
TGTGCCAGCAGCGTAGAGGGGCGACAGGGGTCAAACACTGAAGCTTTCTTT
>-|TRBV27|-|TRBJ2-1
CASSYAGTYNEQFF
TGTGCCAGCAGTTATGCAGGGACCTACAATGAGCAGTTCTTC
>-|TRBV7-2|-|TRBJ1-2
CASSPGGDYGYTF
TGTGCCAGCAGCCCGGGGGGGGACTATGGCTACACCTTC
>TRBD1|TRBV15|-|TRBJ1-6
CATSRDADRASPLHF
TGTGCCACCAGCAGAGATGCGGACAGGGCTTCACCCCTCCACTTT
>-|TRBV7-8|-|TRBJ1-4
CASSLFSGRVATNEKLFF
TGTGCCAGCAGCTTATTCTCGGGCAGAGTTGCAACTAATGAAAAACTGTTTTTT
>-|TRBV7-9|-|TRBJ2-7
CASSPRDEGTPEQYF
TGTGCCAGCAGCCCCCGGGACGAAGGAACCCCCGAGCAGTACTTC
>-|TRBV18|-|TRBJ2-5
CASSAFGETQYF
TGTGCCAGCTCAGCTTTTGGAGAGACCCAGTACTTC
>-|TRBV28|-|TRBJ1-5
CASSTGAGWSNQPQHF
TGTGCCAGCAGTACTGGGGCCGGCTGGAGCAATCAGCCCCAGCATTTT
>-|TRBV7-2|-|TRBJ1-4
CASSLVADEKLFF
TGTGCCAGCAGCTTAGTAGCAGATGAAAAACTGTTTTTT
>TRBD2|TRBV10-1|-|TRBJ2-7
CASSESRLAGVHEQYF
TGCGCCAGCAGTGAGTCAAGACTAGCGGGAGTCCACGAGCAGTACTTC
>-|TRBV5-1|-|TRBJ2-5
CASSSLAGQETQYF
TGCGCCAGCAGCTCCCTCGCGGGCCAAGAGACCCAGTACTTC
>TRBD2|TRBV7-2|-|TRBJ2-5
CASSLQPSGLGGTQYF
TGTGCCAGCAGCTTACAGCCTAGCGGGTTGGGGGGGACCCAGTACTTC
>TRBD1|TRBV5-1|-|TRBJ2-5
CASSPRQGAETQYF
TGCGCCAGCAGCCCTAGACAGGGTGCAGAGACCCAGTACTTC
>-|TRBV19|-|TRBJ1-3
CASSNPPGRALSGNTIYF
TGTGCCAGTAGTAACCCTCCGGGGAGAGCTCTCTCTGGAAACACCATATATTTT